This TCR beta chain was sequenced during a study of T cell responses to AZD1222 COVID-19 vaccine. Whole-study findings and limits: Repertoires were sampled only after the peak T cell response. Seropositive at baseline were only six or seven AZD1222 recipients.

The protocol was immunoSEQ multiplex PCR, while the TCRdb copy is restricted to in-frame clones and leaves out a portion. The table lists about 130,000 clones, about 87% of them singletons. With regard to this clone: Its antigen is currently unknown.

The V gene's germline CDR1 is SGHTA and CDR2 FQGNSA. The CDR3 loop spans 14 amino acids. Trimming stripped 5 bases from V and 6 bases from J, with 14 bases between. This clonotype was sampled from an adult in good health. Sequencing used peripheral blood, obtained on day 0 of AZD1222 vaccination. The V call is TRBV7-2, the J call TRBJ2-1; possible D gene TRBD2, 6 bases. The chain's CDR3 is CASSRTGVINEQFF. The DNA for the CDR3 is TGTGCCAGCAGCCGCACGGGGGTGATCAATGAGCAGTTCTTC.